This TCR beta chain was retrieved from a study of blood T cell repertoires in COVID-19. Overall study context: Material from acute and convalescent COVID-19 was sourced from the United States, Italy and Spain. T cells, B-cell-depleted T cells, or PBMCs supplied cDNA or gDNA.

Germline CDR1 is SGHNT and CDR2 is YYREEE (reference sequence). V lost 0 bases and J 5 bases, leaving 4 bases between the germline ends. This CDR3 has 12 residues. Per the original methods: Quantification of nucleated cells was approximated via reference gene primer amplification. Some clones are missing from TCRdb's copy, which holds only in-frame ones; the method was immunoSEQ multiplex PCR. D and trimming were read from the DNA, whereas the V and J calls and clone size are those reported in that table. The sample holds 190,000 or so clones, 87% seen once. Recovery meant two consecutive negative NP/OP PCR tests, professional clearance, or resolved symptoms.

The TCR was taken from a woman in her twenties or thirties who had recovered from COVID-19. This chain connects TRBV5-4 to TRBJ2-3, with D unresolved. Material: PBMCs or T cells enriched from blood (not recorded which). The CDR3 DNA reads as TGTGCCAGCAGCTTGGATCGAGATACGCAGTATTTT. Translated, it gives CASSLDRDTQYF.